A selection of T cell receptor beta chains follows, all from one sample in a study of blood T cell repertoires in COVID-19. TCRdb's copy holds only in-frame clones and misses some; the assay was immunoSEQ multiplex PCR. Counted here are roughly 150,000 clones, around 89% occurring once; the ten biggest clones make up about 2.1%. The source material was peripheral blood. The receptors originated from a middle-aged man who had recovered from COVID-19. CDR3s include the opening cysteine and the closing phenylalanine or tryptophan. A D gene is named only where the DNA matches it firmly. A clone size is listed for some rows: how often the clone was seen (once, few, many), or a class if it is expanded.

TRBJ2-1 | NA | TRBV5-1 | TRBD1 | CASSPRGTGINEQFF | TGCGCCAGCAGCCCGAGGGGGACAGGGATTAATGAGCAGTTCTTC
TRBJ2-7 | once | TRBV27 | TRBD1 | CASSPGQLYEQYF | TGTGCCAGCAGTCCGGGACAGCTCTACGAGCAGTACTTC
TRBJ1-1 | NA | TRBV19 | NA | CASSTTGRNTEAFF | TGTGCCAGTAGTACGACGGGTAGGAACACTGAAGCTTTCTTT
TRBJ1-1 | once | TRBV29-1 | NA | CSVFRGGNTEAFF | TGCAGCGTTTTTAGGGGGGGGAACACTGAAGCTTTCTTT
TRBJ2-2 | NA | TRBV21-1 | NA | CASSARESTGELFF | TGTGCCAGCAGCGCACGAGAGAGCACCGGGGAGCTGTTTTTT
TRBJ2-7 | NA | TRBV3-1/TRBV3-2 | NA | CASRGGGETYEQYF | TGTGCCAGCAGGGGAGGGGGAGAGACCTACGAGCAGTACTTC
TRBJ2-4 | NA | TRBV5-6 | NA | CASGTSGRTADIQYF | TGTGCCAGCGGCACATCTGGGAGGACGGCGGACATTCAGTACTTC
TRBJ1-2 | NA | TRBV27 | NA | CASSSPADSDHYGYTF | TGTGCCAGCAGTTCTCCGGCGGACTCGGACCACTATGGCTACACCTTC
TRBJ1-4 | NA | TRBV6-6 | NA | CASRTSLGGEKLFF | TGTGCCAGCCGTACGAGTTTGGGAGGGGAAAAACTGTTTTTT
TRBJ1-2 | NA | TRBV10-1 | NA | CASSEKGEQGNPGDDYGYTF | TGCGCCAGCAGTGAGAAAGGGGAACAGGGTAACCCCGGGGATGACTATGGCTACACCTTC
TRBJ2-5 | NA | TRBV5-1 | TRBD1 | CASSLGSGGRQETQYF | TGCGCCAGCAGCTTGGGGTCAGGGGGTCGACAAGAGACCCAGTACTTC
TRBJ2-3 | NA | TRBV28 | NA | CASSSGDTRGDTQYF | TGTGCCAGCAGTTCGGGAGACACGAGAGGAGATACGCAGTATTTT
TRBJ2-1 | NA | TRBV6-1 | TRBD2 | CASSEVGGGYNEQFF | TGTGCCAGCAGTGAAGTCGGCGGGGGGTACAATGAGCAGTTCTTC
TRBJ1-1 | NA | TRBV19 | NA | CASISLGGVTEAFF | TGTGCCAGTATTTCGTTAGGAGGGGTGACTGAAGCTTTCTTT
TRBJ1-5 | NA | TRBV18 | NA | CASSPSQNSNQPQHF | TGTGCCAGCTCACCAAGCCAAAATAGCAATCAGCCCCAGCATTTT
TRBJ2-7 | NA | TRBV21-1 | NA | CASSPRTGVSYEQYF | TGTGCCAGCAGCCCCAGGACAGGGGTTAGCTACGAGCAGTACTTC
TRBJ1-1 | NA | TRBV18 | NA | CASSPGQGGTEAFF | TGTGCCAGCTCACCTGGCCAGGGCGGCACTGAAGCTTTCTTT
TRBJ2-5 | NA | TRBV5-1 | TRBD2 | CASSLLGTSVSQETQYF | TGCGCCAGCAGCTTACTCGGGACTAGCGTTTCTCAAGAGACCCAGTACTTC
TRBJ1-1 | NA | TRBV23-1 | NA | CASSQLWADRMNTEAFF | TGCGCCAGCAGTCAACTATGGGCAGACCGAATGAACACTGAAGCTTTCTTT
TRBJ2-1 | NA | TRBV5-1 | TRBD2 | CASSLAGGAYNEQFF | TGCGCCAGCAGCTTGGCGGGAGGGGCCTACAATGAGCAGTTCTTC
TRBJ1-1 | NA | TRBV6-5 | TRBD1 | CASSRQGDTEAFF | TGTGCCAGCAGTCGACAGGGCGACACTGAAGCTTTCTTT
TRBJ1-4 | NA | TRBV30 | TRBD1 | CAWSVQGDEKLFF | TGTGCCTGGAGTGTACAGGGGGATGAAAAACTGTTTTTT
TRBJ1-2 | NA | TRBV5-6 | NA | CASRGGGDEGYTF | TGTGCCAGCAGAGGCGGGGGGGATGAGGGCTACACCTTC
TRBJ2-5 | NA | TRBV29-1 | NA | CSVKGQQETQYF | TGCAGCGTTAAGGGACAACAAGAGACCCAGTACTTC
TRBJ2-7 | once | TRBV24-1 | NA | CATSDLPIGHSIHYEQYF | TGTGCCACCAGTGATTTGCCGATTGGACATTCAATTCACTACGAGCAGTACTTC
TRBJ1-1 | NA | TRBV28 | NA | CASSVIGGTEAFF | TGTGCCAGCAGTGTCATAGGGGGCACTGAAGCTTTCTTT
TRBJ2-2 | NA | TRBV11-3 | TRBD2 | CASSLGLAGGQTGELFF | TGTGCCAGCAGCTTAGGTCTAGCGGGGGGCCAGACCGGGGAGCTGTTTTTT
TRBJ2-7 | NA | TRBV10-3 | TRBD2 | CAISVGLAGEYEQYF | TGTGCCATCAGTGTGGGGCTAGCGGGAGAGTACGAGCAGTACTTC
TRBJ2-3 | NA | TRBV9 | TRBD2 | CASSPDGRGTDTQYF | TGTGCCAGCAGCCCGGACGGGAGGGGCACAGATACGCAGTATTTT
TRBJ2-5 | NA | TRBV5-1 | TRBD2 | CASRRLAGGSRETQYF | TGCGCCAGCAGACGACTAGCTGGGGGAAGTCGGGAGACCCAGTACTTC
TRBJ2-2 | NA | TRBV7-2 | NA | CASSQGPQNTGELFF | TGTGCCAGCAGCCAGGGGCCCCAGAACACCGGGGAGCTGTTTTTT
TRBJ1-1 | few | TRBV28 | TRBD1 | CAIQPGQTEAFF | TGTGCCATCCAACCGGGACAGACAGAAGCTTTCTTT
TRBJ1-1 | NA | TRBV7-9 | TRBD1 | CASSPGTGRTEAFF | TGTGCCAGCAGCCCCGGGACAGGGCGGACTGAAGCTTTCTTT
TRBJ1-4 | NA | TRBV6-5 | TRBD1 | CASSRRDRENEKLFF | TGTGCCAGCAGCCGCCGGGACAGGGAAAATGAAAAACTGTTTTTT
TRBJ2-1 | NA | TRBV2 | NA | CASSELAYEQFF | TGTGCCAGCAGTGAATTGGCTTATGAGCAGTTCTTC
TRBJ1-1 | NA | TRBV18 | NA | CASSPSRQTEAFF | TGTGCCAGCTCACCTTCCCGACAAACTGAAGCTTTCTTT
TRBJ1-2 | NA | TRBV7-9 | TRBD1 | CASSWDRTGYGYTF | TGTGCCAGCAGCTGGGACCGGACAGGCTATGGCTACACCTTC
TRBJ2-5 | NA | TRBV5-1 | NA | CASSATGGDETQYF | TGCGCCAGCAGCGCCACAGGGGGGGACGAGACCCAGTACTTC
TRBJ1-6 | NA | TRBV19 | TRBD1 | CASREGGSSYNSPLHF | TGTGCCAGCCGTGAAGGGGGCAGCTCCTATAATTCACCCCTCCACTTT
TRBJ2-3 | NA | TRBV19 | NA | CASSPYVGGRGTDTQYF | TGTGCCAGTAGTCCCTACGTGGGGGGTCGTGGAACAGATACGCAGTATTTT
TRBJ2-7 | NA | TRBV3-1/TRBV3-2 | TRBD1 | CASSQTGISHEQYF | TGTGCCAGCAGCCAGACAGGGATATCCCACGAGCAGTACTTC
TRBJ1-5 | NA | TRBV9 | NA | CASSVDRYSNQPQHF | TGTGCCAGCAGCGTAGACAGGTATAGCAATCAGCCCCAGCATTTT
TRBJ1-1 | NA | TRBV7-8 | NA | CASSPREGTEAFF | TGTGCCAGCAGTCCGCGGGAGGGCACTGAAGCTTTCTTT
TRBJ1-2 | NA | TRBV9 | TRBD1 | CASSGWDRVIDGYTF | TGTGCCAGCAGCGGGTGGGACAGGGTAATCGATGGCTACACCTTC
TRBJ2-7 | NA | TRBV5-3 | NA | CARSLLGAPGCGQYF | TGTGCCAGAAGCTTGTTAGGGGCCCCAGGCTGCGGGCAGTACTTC
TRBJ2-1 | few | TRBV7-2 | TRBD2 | CASSFSGRANNEQFF | TGTGCCAGCAGCTTTAGCGGGAGGGCCAACAATGAGCAGTTCTTC
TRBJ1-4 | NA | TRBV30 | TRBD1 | CAWKVSGQGNEKLFF | TGTGCCTGGAAGGTGTCTGGACAGGGTAACGAAAAACTGTTTTTT
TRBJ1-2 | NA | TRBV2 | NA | CASSDRGANYGYTF | TGTGCCAGCAGTGATCGGGGGGCAAACTATGGCTACACCTTC
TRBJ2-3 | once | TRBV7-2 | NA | CASSLVPGPADTQYF | TGTGCCAGCAGCTTAGTTCCGGGTCCGGCAGATACGCAGTATTTT
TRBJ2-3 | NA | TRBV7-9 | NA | CASSLVRGKKDTQYF | TGTGCCAGCAGCTTAGTACGGGGTAAAAAAGATACGCAGTATTTT
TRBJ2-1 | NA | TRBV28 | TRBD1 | CASSWTGGDEQFF | TGTGCCAGCAGCTGGACAGGGGGCGATGAGCAGTTCTTC
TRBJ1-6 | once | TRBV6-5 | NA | CASSYDPTGTNSPLHF | TGTGCCAGCAGTTACGACCCGACAGGAACCAATTCACCCCTCCACTTT
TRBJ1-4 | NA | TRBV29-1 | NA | CSVPGQFGEKLFF | TGCAGCGTTCCCGGACAGTTCGGAGAAAAACTGTTTTTT
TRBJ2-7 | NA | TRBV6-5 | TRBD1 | CASRGDRALYEQYF | TGTGCCAGCAGGGGGGACAGGGCCCTCTACGAGCAGTACTTC
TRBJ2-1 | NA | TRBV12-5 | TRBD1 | CASGLGDRGPNEQFF | TGTGCTAGTGGTTTGGGGGACAGGGGGCCCAATGAGCAGTTCTTC
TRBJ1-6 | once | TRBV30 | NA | CASQGGGQSPLHF | TGTGCCTCCCAAGGCGGGGGGCAGTCACCCCTCCACTTT
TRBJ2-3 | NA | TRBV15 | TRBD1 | CATSRDRGGRKDTQYF | TGTGCCACCAGCAGAGATCGAGGGGGCCGGAAAGATACGCAGTATTTT
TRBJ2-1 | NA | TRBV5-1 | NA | CASSLVLDNEQFF | TGCGCCAGCAGCTTGGTCCTAGACAATGAGCAGTTCTTC